A single sample is the source of the 28 T cell receptor beta chains below, sequenced in a study of shared clonotypes between healthy human individuals. Here immunoSEQ multiplex PCR was the method, and the copy in TCRdb shows in-frame clones only, minus some. The sample gives roughly 1,600,000 clones, 98% of which show up once; approximately 0.4% is in the top ten. Sequenced input: naive CD4+ T cells sorted from blood. Subset of the sample: CD45RA+ positively selected. The receptors here all came from a man aged 25-45 years in good health.

For this clone: Other DNA sequences in the sample encode the same CDR3. The chain combines TRBV9 with TRBJ1-3, with D uncertain. Per the germline V gene, CDR1 is SGDLS and CDR2 is YYNGEE. Trimming took off 0 bases at V and 0 bases at J, with 7 bases between the two ends. The CDR3 has 15 amino acids. CDR3 sequence (DNA): TGTGCCAGCAGCGTAGGCCCAAGCTCTGGAAACACCATATATTTT. It codes for CASSVGPSSGNTIYF.

This rearrangement joins TRBV19 to TRBJ2-7; TRBD1 matches at 7 bases. The CDR3 extends over 14 amino acids. Germline CDR1 and CDR2: LNHDA and SQIVND (reference sequence). J gave up 6 bases and V 4 bases, and 9 bases lay outside the gene matches. CDR3 in amino acids: CASSKDRAAREQYF. The CDR3 coding sequence is TGTGCCAGTAGTAAAGACAGGGCAGCCCGCGAGCAGTACTTC. Combining the CDR3 with reference TRBV19 and TRBJ2-7 gives the whole variable domain DGGITQSPKYLFRKEGQNVTLSCEQNLNHDAMYWYRQDPGQGLRLIYYSQIVNDFQKGDIAEGYSVSREKKESFPLTVTSAQKNPTAFYLCASSKDRAAREQYFGPGTRLTVT.

This sequence joins TRBV10-3 and TRBJ1-1; no reliable D call. In germline, CDR1 is ENHRY, CDR2 SYGVKD. The length of the CDR3 is 13 residues. Trimming left V 3 bases short and J 1 base short, with 6 bases between. The DNA of the CDR3 is TGTGCCATCAGTGACAGAGAGAACACTGAAGCTTTCTTT. The encoded protein is CAISDRENTEAFF.

The CDR3 is CSAMTGNSYTF. The CDR3 bases are TGCAGCGCCATGACAGGGAACTCCTACACCTTC. The chain uses TRBV29-1 and TRBJ1-2, with TRBD1 identical over 7 bases. Looked up from germline, CDR1 is SQVTM and CDR2 is ANQGSEA. V lost 7 bases to trimming and J lost 10 bases; unmatched junction nucleotides: 9. The CDR3 contains 11 residues.

The chain uses TRBV7-2 and TRBJ2-7; 10 positions agree with TRBD2. The CDR3 is made up of 16 amino acids. J was trimmed by 6 bases and V by 4 bases; bases with no gene match: 12. Germline V gene data show CDR1 as SGHTA and CDR2 as FQGNSA. The CDR3 DNA is TGTGCCAGCAGCTCGCCGAGCGGGAGGGCCTTCTCCGAGCAGTACTTC. It translates to CASSSPSGRAFSEQYF.

The chain employs TRBV5-6 and TRBJ2-7, with TRBD1 as a possible D gene (6 bases). CDR1 and CDR2 (germline): SGHDT, YYEEEE. This CDR3 contains 15 residues. The V end lost 4 bases, the J end lost 7 bases, and 21 bases lay between the germline ends. CDR3 region: CASSLRAGDPREQYF. The DNA of the CDR3 is TGTGCCAGCAGCCTGAGGGCAGGGGATCCTCGGGAGCAGTACTTC.

The V and J genes are TRBV6-6 and TRBJ2-1, with D possibly being TRBD1 (5 bases). The CDR3 covers 15 residues. Germline CDR1 is MNHNY and CDR2 is SVGAGI (reference sequence). The V end lost 2 bases, the J end lost 6 bases, and 14 bases lay between the germline ends. Written as DNA, the CDR3 is TGTGCCAGCAGTTACCGTAACAGGATCCGCAATGAGCAGTTCTTC. Its protein is CASSYRNRIRNEQFF.

This clone was recorded once. V and J are TRBV5-1 and TRBJ1-1, with 8 bases that match TRBD1. Germline lookup yields CDR1 SGHRS and CDR2 YFSETQ. J gave up 8 bases and V 0 bases, and 6 bases lay outside the gene matches. The CDR3 contains 14 residues. CDR3 in DNA: TGCGCCAGCAGCTTGGTTTCAGGGGACAGGGAAGCTTTCTTT. Residues: CASSLVSGDREAFF.

The chain recombines TRBV27 with TRBJ1-4, with 7 nucleotides matching TRBD1. The CDR3 is 18 residues long. V shed 5 bases, J shed 3 bases, and the junction held 15 bases outside the gene matches. Germline V gene data show CDR1 as MNHEY and CDR2 as SMNVEV (reference sequence). Here the CDR3 reads CASSRRGPWSLSNEKLFF. The CDR3 region has the DNA TGTGCCAGCAGTCGAAGGGGGCCCTGGTCCCTTTCTAATGAAAAACTGTTTTTT.

This chain connects TRBV6-6 to TRBJ1-2; TRBD1 matches at 7 bases. Germline V gene sequence: CDR1 MNHNY, CDR2 SVGAGI (reference sequence). V lost 10 bases, J lost 7 bases, and 6 bases stayed unmatched. The length of the CDR3 is 11 residues. CDR3 nucleotide sequence: TGTGCCACCGGACAGGCCTCTGGCTACACCTTC. Its protein product is CATGQASGYTF.

DNA of the CDR3: TGCGCCAGCAGCCGGGATTTCACAGATACGCAGTATTTT. It specifies CASSRDFTDTQYF. V gene TRBV5-1 combines with J gene TRBJ2-3; TRBD2 might be the D (5 bases). This CDR3 is 13 amino acids long. Germline lookup yields CDR1 SGHRS and CDR2 YFSETQ. V was trimmed by 4 bases and J by 2 bases, leaving 8 bases between them.

The rearrangement uses TRBV5-6 and TRBJ2-7; D uncertain. Germline-derived CDR1 and CDR2 are SGHDT and YYEEEE. V was shortened by 2 bases and J by 4 bases, with 7 bases between the two germline ends. The CDR3 is 12 residues long. In DNA form, the CDR3 reads TGTGCCAGCAGCTTTTCGGTTTACGAGCAGTACTTC. As protein: CASSFSVYEQYF.

The CDR3 spells CASDEAGNNEQFF. As DNA, the CDR3 is TGTGCCAGCGACGAAGCGGGGAATAATGAGCAGTTCTTC. The rearrangement uses TRBV6-1 and TRBJ2-1; 7 bases agree with TRBD2. V shed 8 bases, J shed 7 bases, and the junction held 8 bases outside the gene matches. The CDR3 runs to 13 residues. Looked up from germline, CDR1 is MNHNS and CDR2 is SASEGT.

The chain combines TRBV10-3 with TRBJ2-1; perhaps TRBD1 as D (6 bases). Trimming cost V 6 bases and J 3 bases, with 15 bases left between them. Looked up from germline, CDR1 is ENHRY and CDR2 is SYGVKD. The CDR3 runs to 15 residues. Written as DNA, the CDR3 is TGTGCCATCAGAAAAGCCGGGACAAACTACAATGAGCAGTTCTTC. Amino acids: CAIRKAGTNYNEQFF.

The chain employs TRBV11-3 and TRBJ2-1, with 12 bases matching TRBD2. CDR3 size: 15 residues. Germline V lookup: CDR1 SGHNT, CDR2 YENEEA. J lost 6 bases, V lost 5 bases, and 5 bases had no gene match. The CDR3 is CASSELAGGTNEQFF. The CDR3 nucleotides are TGTGCCAGCAGCGAACTAGCGGGAGGCACCAATGAGCAGTTCTTC. Looking up the rest from reference TRBV11-3 and TRBJ2-1 gives the full variable domain: EAGVVQSPRYKIIEKKQPVAFWCNPISGHNTLYWYLQNLGQGPELLIRYENEEAVDDSQLPKDRFSAERLKGVDSTLKIQPAELGDSAVYLCASSELAGGTNEQFFGPGTRLTVL.

V usage is TRBV5-1 and J usage is TRBJ1-1; D gene uncertain. V was shortened by 0 bases and J by 1 base, with 10 bases between the two germline ends. Germline V gene sequence: CDR1 SGHRS, CDR2 YFSETQ. The CDR3 consists of 15 residues. The CDR3 region is CASSLEGSRNTEAFF. The DNA of the CDR3 is TGCGCCAGCAGCTTGGAGGGCTCTAGGAACACTGAAGCTTTCTTT.

This chain links TRBV9 with TRBJ2-4; 7 bases are a match to TRBD2. The V and J ends lost 3 bases and 2 bases, in that order; junction bases with no gene match: 11. Germline CDR1 and CDR2: SGDLS and YYNGEE. The CDR3 is 17 residues long. The DNA of the CDR3 is TGTGCCAGCAGCGCCCCAAAGTCCGGGACTACCAAAAACATTCAGTACTTC. This codes for CASSAPKSGTTKNIQYF.

The chain joins TRBV5-6 to TRBJ2-7; TRBD2 matches 12 bases. CDR1 is SGHDT and CDR2 is YYEEEE in the germline V gene. V lost 4 bases to trimming and J lost 4 bases; unmatched junction nucleotides: 6. CDR3 size: 15 residues. Here the CDR3 reads CASSLPSGRAYEQYF. In DNA, the CDR3 is TGTGCCAGCAGCCTGCCTAGCGGGAGGGCGTACGAGCAGTACTTC.

The V gene is TRBV6-1, the J gene TRBJ1-4; D uncertain. The germline gives CDR1 MNHNS, CDR2 SASEGT. Trimming took 2 bases from V and 4 from J, leaving 5 bases between them. This CDR3 spans 13 amino acids. CDR3 nucleotides: TGTGCCAGCAGTGAACGCCTTAATGAAAAACTGTTTTTT. This codes for CASSERLNEKLFF.

The rearrangement joins TRBV25-1 to TRBJ1-2; D unresolved. The V gene lost 5 bases and the J gene lost 2 bases, with 6 bases spanning the gap. From germline, CDR1 is MGHDK and CDR2 SYGVNS. The CDR3 has 12 amino acids. In DNA, the CDR3 is TGTGCCAGCAGTTGGCAGAACTATGGCTACACCTTC. It is translated as CASSWQNYGYTF.

J is TRBJ2-3 and V is TRBV6-1; TRBD2 agrees at 8 bases. The germline CDR1 and CDR2 sequences are MNHNS and SASEGT. The CDR3 runs 15 residues. V gave up 8 bases and J gave up 7 bases; unmatched junction bases: 14. The CDR3 sequence is CASGSVAGTLNTQYF. CDR3 sequence (DNA): TGTGCCAGCGGTTCAGTAGCGGGGACCTTGAATACGCAGTATTTT.

This clone was recorded once. The chain has TRBV5-4 and TRBJ1-2, with 7 bases lining up with TRBD1. V lost 0 bases and J lost 3; bases outside the gene matches: 2. The CDR3 contains 14 residues. The germline V gene encodes CDR1 SGHNT and CDR2 YYREEE (reference sequence). The CDR3 coding sequence is TGTGCCAGCAGCTTGGGGGACAGAGACTATGGCTACACCTTC. Its translation: CASSLGDRDYGYTF.

This chain joins TRBV10-3 and TRBJ2-5; 14 bases agree with TRBD2. V lost 4 bases and J lost 3; bases outside the gene matches: 4. Germline loops: CDR1 ENHRY, CDR2 SYGVKD. The CDR3 has 16 residues. The chain's CDR3 is CAISVGLAGGEETQYF. The CDR3 coding sequence is TGTGCCATCAGTGTCGGACTAGCGGGAGGAGAAGAGACCCAGTACTTC.

V usage is TRBV30 and J usage is TRBJ1-2, with D unresolved. From germline, CDR1 is GTSNPN and CDR2 SVGIG (reference sequence). V gave up 0 bases and J gave up 8 bases, with 16 bases separating them. This CDR3 is 14 amino acids long. The CDR3 nucleotides read TGTGCCTGGAGTGTCTCATCCCCCTCTAGGGGCTACACCTTC. This gives the protein CAWSVSSPSRGYTF.

The CDR3 protein is CASSLLERLAGTDTQYF. The CDR3 DNA is TGTGCCAGCAGCCTTTTAGAAAGGCTAGCGGGAACAGATACGCAGTATTTT. The V call is TRBV5-6, the J call TRBJ2-3; 9 bases fit TRBD2. The V gene end was trimmed by 4 bases and the J gene end by 3 bases; junction bases not matched to a gene: 12. CDR1 is SGHDT and CDR2 is YYEEEE in the germline V gene. This CDR3 is 17 amino acids long.

This chain connects TRBV7-2 to TRBJ1-5; no clear D gene. The V and J ends lost 5 bases and 1 base respectively, with 9 bases between them. The CDR3 is made up of 14 amino acids. From germline, CDR1 is SGHTA and CDR2 FQGNSA. The CDR3 DNA follows: TGTGCCAGCAGCCTTACCCCCAGCAATCAGCCCCAGCATTTT. Residues: CASSLTPSNQPQHF.

J is TRBJ1-1 and V is TRBV18; no firm D call. The CDR3 runs 15 residues. Trimming stripped 2 bases from V and 0 bases from J, with 10 bases between. Germline CDR1 KGHSH, CDR2 LQKENI. The DNA of the CDR3 is TGTGCCAGCTCACCAGTCGGTCTCATGAACACTGAAGCTTTCTTT. Translation gives CASSPVGLMNTEAFF.

The chain has TRBV7-9 and TRBJ2-2; TRBD1 is a possible D gene (5 bases). The CDR3 has 15 amino acids. V was shortened by 5 bases and J by 1 base, with 11 bases between the two germline ends. Germline loops: CDR1 SEHNR, CDR2 FQNEAQ (reference sequence). CDR3 residues: CASSQGDRNTGELFF. CDR3 DNA sequence: TGTGCCAGCAGCCAGGGTGACAGGAACACCGGGGAGCTGTTTTTT. The full variable domain, with the rest looked up from reference TRBV7-9 and TRBJ2-2, is DTGVSQNPRHKITKRGQNVTFRCDPISEHNRLYWYRQTLGQGPEFLTYFQNEAQLEKSRLLSDRFSAERPKGSFSTLEIQRTEQGDSAMYLCASSQGDRNTGELFFGEGSRLTVL.